This T cell receptor (beta chain) originates from a study of human T cells and chemical hapten exposure (dated by TCRdb to the early 2020s). Regarding the research as a whole: For sensitization, 2% DPC in acetone was applied to a roughly 2 cm by roughly 2 cm area of upper inner arm skin. Patients additionally received weekly therapeutic DPC doses to the scalp throughout the roughly 25-week study period. Patch testing was done on the upper back using Finn chambers containing 0.01% DPC, and results were scored after 6 days according to International Contact Dermatitis Research Group standards. Alopecia areata with under or over 50% scalp involvement, alopecia totalis and alopecia universalis were represented in the patient cohort, which was mostly female. The libraries were sequenced as a pool, and the TCR yield per sample differed mostly because of small variations in library volumes within the pool. In alopecia patients, the study followed how the peripheral blood TCR repertoire changed in vivo over primary and secondary sensitization to diphenylcyclopropenone (DPC), a hapten. Patient blood was sampled pre-sensitization (week 0) and at 2, 6 and about 24 weeks after DPC sensitization. For TCR sequencing, blood came from 25 to 35 alopecia patients at anywhere from one to four time points (pre-sensitization, 2, 6 and 24 weeks).

The sample holds many counts of this clonotype. The antigen this receptor binds is unknown. No clone much larger than this one lies a single base away; base qualities are absent. Libraries were made using RACE. Sequencing relied on a NextSeq 500. Library preparation attached unique molecular identifiers to individual cDNA molecules for quantitative, reproducible TCR counting. For every blood RNA sample, sequencing covered both the TCR alpha and TCR beta chains. The study's processing was this. A median of roughly 99,000 TCRs per sample was observed, with a range of about 20,000 to 750,000. V, J and CDR3 annotation of the TCR reads was performed with the Decombinator software suite. Every sample was subsampled to the same number of TCRs (28,000) for the PS versus PT1 abundance plots. TCRs were defined as expanded if absent before sensitization and observed at least eight times at the 2-week time point. The public reads were run again by TCRdb, first through fastp at Q25 and then through MiXCR, and only productive beta chains were kept. Every CDR3 protein is listed once, alongside the most common genes and DNA of its rows. TCRdb assigned the V and J calls; the authors' analysis was not used. The sample profile shows some 250,000 distinct CDR3 sequences; 7.7% of them were found once. The ten top clones hold 1.2% of the sample.

The sample's time point label is to be understood as: pre-sensitization, week 0. The sample's treatment or condition label, decoded: therapeutic diphenylcyclopropenone sensitization with weekly scalp DPC. At each patch-test visit, blood was drawn before the patch test was applied. Eligible patients were aged 18 to 70, diagnosed with alopecia, deemed suitable for DPC therapy, and excluded if pregnant. Total RNA was extracted from unfractionated whole blood collected in Tempus Blood RNA tubes. Results the study describes overall, beyond this receptor: Significantly more large CDR3 similarity clusters were formed by expanded TCRs than by pre-sensitization or healthy control sets, consistent with antigen-driven responses. Repeated subsampling changed both the strength of the expansion versus patch-test correlation and the threshold at which the correlation became significant. No change with DPC sensitization was found in the number of TCRs above 1 in 1000 frequency, and no evidence of global repertoire structure alterations was found. Because all patients had alopecia, a presumed autoimmune disease, the immune response of the patients might differ from that of healthy individuals. The number of PT1 expanded TCRs positively correlated with patch test score, significant at thresholds 8, 16 and 32 but not 4.

This sequence was found in a man between 18 and 35 years old with alopecia areata. Some clones in this sample may be carry-over from other donors' samples. This sample comprised whole blood, obtained in connection with sensitization to the hapten diphenylcyclopropenone (DPC).

This receptor carries the CDR3 CASSAGWIPAQETQYF. The DNA sequence is as follows: TGTGCCAGCAGTGCCGGGTGGATTCCGGCCCAAGAGACCCAGTACTTC. The sequence joins TRBV25-1 to TRBJ2-5; no D gene call is confident. Trimming takes 4 bases from V and 1 base from J, and the germline ends sit 16 bases apart. From a lookup of the germline V gene, CDR1 and CDR2 are MGHDK and SYGVNS. Spanning cysteine to phenylalanine, the CDR3 consists of 16 amino acids. The DNA shown is the 48-base CDR3, in frame from base 1.